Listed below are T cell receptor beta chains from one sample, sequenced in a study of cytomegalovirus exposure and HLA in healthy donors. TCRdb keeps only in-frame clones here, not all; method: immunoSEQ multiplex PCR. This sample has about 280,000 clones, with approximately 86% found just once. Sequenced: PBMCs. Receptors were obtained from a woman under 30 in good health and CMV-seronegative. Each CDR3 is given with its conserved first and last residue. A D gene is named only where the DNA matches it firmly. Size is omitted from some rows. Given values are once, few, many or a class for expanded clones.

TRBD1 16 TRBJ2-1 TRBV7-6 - TGTGCCAGCAGCGAGCGACAGGGGATTCAAGGCAATGAGCAGTTCTTC CASSERQGIQGNEQFF
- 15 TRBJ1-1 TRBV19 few TGTGCCAGTAGTCCCCGCCGGGGGGCGAACACTGAAGCTTTCTTT CASSPRRGANTEAFF
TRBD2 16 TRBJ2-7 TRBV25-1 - TGTGCCAGCAGTGAATGGGCGGCGGGGGGCTCCTACGAGCAGTACTTC CASSEWAAGGSYEQYF
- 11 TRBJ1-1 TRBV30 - TGTGCCTGGATAGTAAGCCCTGAAGCTTTCTTT CAWIVSPEAFF
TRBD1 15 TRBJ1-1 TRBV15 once TGTGCCACCAGCAGACACAGGGGGATGAACACTGAAGCTTTCTTT CATSRHRGMNTEAFF
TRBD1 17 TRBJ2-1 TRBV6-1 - TGTGCCAGCAGTGAAGGTCGAGGGACAGGGTACTACAATGAGCAGTTCTTC CASSEGRGTGYYNEQFF
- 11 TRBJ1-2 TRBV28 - TGTGCCAGCGGGCAGGCCTATGGCTACACCTTC CASGQAYGYTF
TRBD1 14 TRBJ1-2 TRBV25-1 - TGTGCCAGCAGTGAATATAACAGGGGGCATGGCTACACCTTC CASSEYNRGHGYTF
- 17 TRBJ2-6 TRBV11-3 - TGTGCCAGCAGCTTCGAGGGTTGGGGGCCTGGGGCCAACGTCCTGACTTTC CASSFEGWGPGANVLTF
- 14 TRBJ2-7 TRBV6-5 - TGTGCCAGCAGCCCCCAGGTTCAAACAGGCGAGCAGTACTTC CASSPQVQTGEQYF
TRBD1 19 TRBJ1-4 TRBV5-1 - TGCGCCAGCAGCTTGGCCCGGACAGGGACCCACCTTGGTAATGAAAAACTGTTTTTT CASSLARTGTHLGNEKLFF
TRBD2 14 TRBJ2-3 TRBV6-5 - TGTGCCAGCAGGAAGCGGGATCTAACAGATACGCAGTATTTT CASRKRDLTDTQYF
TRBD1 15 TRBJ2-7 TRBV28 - TGTGCCAGCAGCTCACAGCCGGACAGGGGTTACGAGCAGTACTTC CASSSQPDRGYEQYF
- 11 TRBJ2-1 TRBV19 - TGTGCCGCGGGCTCCTACAATGAGCAGTTCTTC CAAGSYNEQFF
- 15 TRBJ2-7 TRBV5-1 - TGCGCCAGCAGCTTGCGAACGGGAGGGGGCGACGAGCAGTACTTC CASSLRTGGGDEQYF
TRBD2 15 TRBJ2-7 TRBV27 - TGTGCCAGCAGTTTCGGGGGGGGGAGCTCCTACGAGCAGTACTTC CASSFGGGSSYEQYF
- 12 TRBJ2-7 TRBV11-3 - TGTGCCAGCAGCGCGCGCCGCTACGAGCAGTACTTC CASSARRYEQYF
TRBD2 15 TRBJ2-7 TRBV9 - TGTGCCAGCAGCGTTACTAGCGGGCGTTCCTACGAGCAGTACTTC CASSVTSGRSYEQYF
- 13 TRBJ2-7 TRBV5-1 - TGCGCCAGCAGCTTGGTGTCGGGGAACGAGCAGTACTTC CASSLVSGNEQYF
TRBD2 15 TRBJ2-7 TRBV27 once TGTGCCAGCAGTTTAAGAGCGGGAGGGTCAGGCGAGCAGTACTTC CASSLRAGGSGEQYF
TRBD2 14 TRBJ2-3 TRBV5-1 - TGCGCCAGCAGCTTGGAGCGGGACACAGATACGCAGTATTTT CASSLERDTDTQYF
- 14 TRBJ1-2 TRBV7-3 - TGTGCCAGCAGCCCTCGCGGTACCAACTATGGCTACACCTTC CASSPRGTNYGYTF
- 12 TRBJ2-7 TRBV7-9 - TGTGCCAGCAGCTTGGCCCCCAACGAGCAGTACTTC CASSLAPNEQYF
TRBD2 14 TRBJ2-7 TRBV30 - TGTGCCTGGACCGGGACTAGCGGTACCTACGAGCAGTACTTC CAWTGTSGTYEQYF
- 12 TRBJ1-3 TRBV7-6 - TGTGCCAGCAGCTCACATATAAACACCATATATTTT CASSSHINTIYF
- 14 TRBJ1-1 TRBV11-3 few TGTGCCAGCAGCCCCAGGGGCGGGGGGCCTGAAGCTTTCTTT CASSPRGGGPEAFF
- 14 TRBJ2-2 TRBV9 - TGTGCCAGCAGCGTAGTGGGCATCACCGGGGAGCTGTTTTTT CASSVVGITGELFF
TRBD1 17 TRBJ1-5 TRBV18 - TGTGCCAGCTCACGGGGGACAGGGCCCCTTAGCAATCAGCCCCAGCATTTT CASSRGTGPLSNQPQHF
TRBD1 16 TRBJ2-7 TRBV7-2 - TGTGCCAGCAGCTCCTCGGACAGGGGAATTGGTTACGAGCAGTACTTC CASSSSDRGIGYEQYF
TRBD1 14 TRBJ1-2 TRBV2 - TGTGCCAGCAGCCTCCTACAGGGGACCTATGGCTACACCTTC CASSLLQGTYGYTF
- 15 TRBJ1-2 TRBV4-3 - TGCGCCAGCAGCCAAGATTCGCCAGGGGCCTATGGCTACACCTTC CASSQDSPGAYGYTF
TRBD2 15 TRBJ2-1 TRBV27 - TGTGCCAGCAGTGATTCTAGCGGGAGGGTGAATGAGCAGTTCTTC CASSDSSGRVNEQFF
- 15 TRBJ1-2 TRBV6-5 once TGTGCCAGCAGTTACCTTTCAGGGTATCTTTATGGCTACACCTTC CASSYLSGYLYGYTF
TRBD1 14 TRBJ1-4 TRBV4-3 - TGCGCCAGCAGCCGGGACAGGGAAGGTGAAAAACTGTTTTTT CASSRDREGEKLFF
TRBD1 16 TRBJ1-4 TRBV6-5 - TGTGCCAGCAGTTACCGGCACAGGGGGATGAATGAAAAACTGTTTTTT CASSYRHRGMNEKLFF
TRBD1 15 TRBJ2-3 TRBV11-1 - TGTGCCAGTATCCGACAGGGGGGTTTCGGAGATACGCAGTATTTT CASIRQGGFGDTQYF
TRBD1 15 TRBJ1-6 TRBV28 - TGTGCCAGCAGTCCTAGGACAGGGGTGCGATCACCCCTCCACTTT CASSPRTGVRSPLHF
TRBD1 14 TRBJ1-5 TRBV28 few TGTGCCAGCAGTTTAATGACAGGGCAAATGCCCCAGCATTTT CASSLMTGQMPQHF
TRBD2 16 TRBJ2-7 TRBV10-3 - TGTGCCACTACCGGACTAGCGGGCTCTAGCTCCTACGAGCAGTACTTC CATTGLAGSSSYEQYF
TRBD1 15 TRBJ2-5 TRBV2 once TGTGCCAGCTTGGGACGCGGGACAGGACAAGAGACCCAGTACTTC CASLGRGTGQETQYF
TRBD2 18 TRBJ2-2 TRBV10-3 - TGTGCCATCAGTGGGACTAGCGGGAGTCATTTAATCACCGGGGAGCTGTTTTTT CAISGTSGSHLITGELFF